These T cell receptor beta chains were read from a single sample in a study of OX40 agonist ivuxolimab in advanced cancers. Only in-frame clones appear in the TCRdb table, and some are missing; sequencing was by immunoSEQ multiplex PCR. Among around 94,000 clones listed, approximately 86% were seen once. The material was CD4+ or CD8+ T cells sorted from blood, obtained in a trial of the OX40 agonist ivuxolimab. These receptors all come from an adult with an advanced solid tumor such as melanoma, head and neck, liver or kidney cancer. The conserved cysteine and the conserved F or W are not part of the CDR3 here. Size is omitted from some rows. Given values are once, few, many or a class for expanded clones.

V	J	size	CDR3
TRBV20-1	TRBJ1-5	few	SASGQPQH
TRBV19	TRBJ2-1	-	ATTPSGSIYEQF
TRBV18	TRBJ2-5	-	ASSIRDQETQY
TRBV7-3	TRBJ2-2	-	ASSLNSGRANTGELF
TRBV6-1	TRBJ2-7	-	ASSEARWREGASEQY
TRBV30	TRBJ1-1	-	AWKYMNTEAF
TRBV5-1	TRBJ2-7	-	ASSLRGRGTASYEQY
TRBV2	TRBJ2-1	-	ASRGTSGRAYNEQF
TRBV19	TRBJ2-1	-	ASSIQWGGTLYNEQF
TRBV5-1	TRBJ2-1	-	ASRTATYNEQF
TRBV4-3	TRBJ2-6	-	ASSQGVRGLAEGANVLT
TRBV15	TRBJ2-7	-	ATSRDRGTGVSYEQY
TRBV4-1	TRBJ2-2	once	ASRVENTGELF
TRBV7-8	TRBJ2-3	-	ASSSDGWGTDTQY
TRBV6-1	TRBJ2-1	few	ASSEGNGYNEQF
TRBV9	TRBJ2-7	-	ASSVELGGSYEQY
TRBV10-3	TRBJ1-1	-	AISEQSEAF
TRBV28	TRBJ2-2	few	ASSLVVGASGTGELF
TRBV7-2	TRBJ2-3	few	ASRPGRATDTQY
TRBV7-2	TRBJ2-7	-	ASSLAWGGSGEQY